Only a few counts were recorded for the clone carrying this T cell receptor beta chain. No antigen is known for it. Trimming removed 4 bases at V and 0 bases at J, with 4 bases between. CDR1 and CDR2 (germline): MNHNY, SVGAGI (reference sequence). The CDR3 has 13 residues. This sample was taken from a study of cytomegalovirus exposure and HLA in healthy donors. Vbeta (60) and Jbeta (13) primers were used in the PCR. Sequenced by immunoSEQ multiplex PCR; TCRdb stores in-frame clones only, minus some. The data show a few hundred thousand clones, with roughly four fifths seen just once and less than 8.5% held by the top ten. Broader study findings: In vitro experiments confirmed that a few CMV-associated chains were specific for CMV antigens. The study listed roughly 150 cytomegalovirus-associated TCR beta chains. With later analysis, a missense DCLRE1C variant became linked to TCR beta V- and J-gene trimming.

This sequence was found in a woman aged 55-70 years in good health and CMV-seropositive. The sequencing sample was made of PBMCs. The rearrangement joins TRBV6-6 to TRBJ1-5, with D unresolved. CDR3 sequence: CASSSNSNQPQHF. DNA for the CDR3: TGTGCCAGCAGTTCTAATAGCAATCAGCCCCAGCATTTT.